This T cell receptor beta chain is drawn from a study of cytomegalovirus exposure and HLA in healthy donors (TCRdb year 2017). Context from the whole study: According to an earlier analysis of around 600 of the donors, 150 million to 200 million T cells yielded roughly 100 million unique TCR beta sequences and 276 Gb of sequence data. A later analysis re-examined previously published TCR beta repertoires from around 670 donors and added high-resolution HLA genotyping to investigate patterns of TCR occurrence. An early release covering 550 to 650 HLA-typed donors comprised approximately 300 gigabases of sequencing data and roughly 86 million unique TCR sequences. The study used immunosequencing to profile the T cell repertoires of hundreds of subjects and linked those repertoires to cytomegalovirus serostatus. A separate validation cohort of about 110 different subjects was used in addition to the roughly 700-subject first cohort. In a later genetic analysis, genome-wide SNP genotypes for about 60% of the 666 donors were used, and that subset was treated as a discovery cohort. Among around 400 genotyped donors of the cohort, an average of approximately 240,000 unique TCR beta nucleotide sequences were sequenced per donor, roughly 20% of them non-productive. Donor age, sex, ethnicity and CMV serostatus were collected together with the repertoire data. The study was designed to test whether signatures of past pathogen exposure could be identified by cataloging public T cell receptors. Class I and class II HLA loci were covered by the typing at four-digit resolution. Because of strong linkage in the cohort, roughly five DR-DQ haplotypes were treated as single units for association and clustering. The genetic ancestry cluster associated with self-reported Caucasian donors included about 84% of the roughly 390 genotyped donors. To decide whether each TCR beta V gene segment behaved as functional or pseudogenic, an earlier analysis of approximately 600 of the donors relied on high-throughput TCR beta sequencing. In the later analysis, no new phenotypic data were used to find candidate immune exposures; instead, reliance was placed on TCR beta sequences and their occurrence across donors. Typing coverage varied by locus: 629-630 donors for A, B, C, DRB1 and DQB1; more than 500 for DQA1; 606 for DPA1; more than 450 for DPB1. To predict cytomegalovirus infection status, the study combined high-throughput TCR immunosequencing, statistical association of individual TCRs with disease status, and machine learning. Every repertoire in the discovery cohort had been generated on one and the same sequencing platform.

To note about this clone: What this receptor recognizes is not known. The record has no base qualities; no much larger clone is one base away.

Inclusive of the bounding cysteine and phenylalanine, the CDR3 is 18 residues long. Just the 54-base CDR3 DNA is kept, in frame starting at base 1. For CDR1 and CDR2, the germline V gene lists SGHRS and YFSETQ. The V end gives up 7 bases and the J end 1 base, leaving 17 bases in the junction not matched to a gene. Libraries were constructed by the immunoSEQ multiplex PCR assay. A mixture of 60 forward primers for TCR Vbeta segments and 13 reverse primers for TCR Jbeta segments was used in the multiplex PCR. The CDR3 region of rearranged TCR beta genes was amplified from genomic DNA by a multiplex PCR assay. On the Illumina HiSeq System, the amplified TCR beta libraries were sequenced as 87-base-pair reads. The authors' analysis ran thus. Across the 500 to 750 repertoires, a later analysis counted around 80 million unique TCR beta chains, roughly 11 million of which were shared by at least two donors. To remove PCR and sequencing errors, raw reads were error-corrected and collapsed into unique sequences using a nearest-neighbor algorithm that merged closely related sequences. To assign V, D and J gene segments, CDR3 sequences were aligned to IMGT reference sequences. For a sequence to be retained, a match of at least six nucleotides to both a V gene segment and a J gene segment was required. Rearrangements were called productive when the CDR3 lacked stop codons and stayed in frame with V and J; all others were non-productive. Following IMGT convention, CDR3 was defined as the stretch from the second conserved V-encoded cysteine to the conserved J-encoded phenylalanine. In an earlier analysis of 500 to 650 of the donors, sequences lacking an unambiguous match to a single V gene segment were excluded. An earlier analysis of under 750 of the donors called V segments functional above 56.7% productive rearrangements and segregating when the between-donor standard deviation exceeded 5%. To diagnose cytomegalovirus status from the catalog of TCR beta chain sequences, a statistical classification framework was built. In a later analysis, V and J genes were assigned by comparing TCR nucleotide sequences against IMGT/GENE-DB human TR gene sequences. Using the TCRdist pipeline, a later analysis assigned CDR3 sequences along with most-parsimonious VDJ recombination scenarios. In a later analysis, each TCR beta chain was defined by its CDR3 amino acid sequence together with its V-gene family, and reads without a unique V-gene family were excluded. In a later analysis, 500 to 700 highly shared, low-generation-probability nucleotide sequences were removed to address suspected cross-contamination and a sequencing artifact. In a later analysis, a clonal expansion index for each public chain was calculated from normalized within-repertoire ranks of inferred template counts. In a later analysis, generation probabilities were computed using a VDJ recombination model fitted to out-of-frame rearrangements, and the results were checked against IGoR. In a later analysis, hypergeometric tests were used to score TCR-TCR, TCR-HLA and TCR-CMV co-occurrence, with a repertoire-size bias correction applied to TCR pairs. In a later analysis, false discovery rates were estimated by permuting HLA or CMV assignments 20 times. In a later analysis, co-occurring TCRs were grouped using DBSCAN, and TCRdist sequence similarity was added for clustering within HLA-allele-positive subsets. Co-occurrence clustering excluded repertoires with fewer than 30,000 or more than 120,000 public chains, plus five with anomalous nucleotide sharing. TCRdb took this table from immuneACCESS and kept in-frame rearrangements with V and J called. Such tables lack part of the clones; where checked against another copy, unresolved V genes explain under half of the gap, and the rest is unexplained. V and J calls and clone size come straight from that table; D and trimming were deduced from the DNA. For this sample the table gives roughly 120,000 clones, of which 80% were detected only once. The top ten constitute more than 3% of the sample.

Study-level results and caveats: In vitro tests confirmed that a few of the cytomegalovirus-associated TCR beta chains recognize cytomegalovirus antigens. An association between a missense DCLRE1C variant and V-gene and J-gene trimming of TCR beta chains was found in a later genetic analysis and replicated in an independent cohort. The cohort was sequenced for TCR beta chains only, and without alpha or paired-chain data the features that could be detected were limited. In a later genetic analysis, fewer N-insertions in productive TCRs were reported among donors in an Asian-associated ancestry cluster than the roughly 700-donor mean. In the study, some 160 TCR beta chains were listed as associated with cytomegalovirus. The authors suggested that the approach could potentially be extended to other disease states and immunological phenotypes. According to a later analysis, most CMV-associated TCR beta chains appeared to be HLA-restricted, and the HLA associations seemed to be driven largely by CMV exposure. Some IMGT-functional V segments, including TRBV6-2 and TRBV6-3, could not be distinguished by the 87-base-pair reads and were therefore excluded. Strong co-occurrence of HLA alleles, especially DR and DQ, made assigning TCR associations to individual alleles difficult. Compared with equally common non-associated chains, HLA-associated TCR beta chains in a later analysis were more clonally expanded and had lower generation probabilities. The earlier analysis of 450 to 700 of the donors excluded 15 to 20 rarely observed V segments, including chromosome 9 orphons, because counts were too low. A further reported finding was that TCR beta sequences accurately predicted the HLA-A and HLA-B alleles for most subjects in the first cohort. Broadly in line with IMGT annotations, most TCR beta V segments showed up in productive rearrangements about 87% or about 30% of the time in an earlier analysis of 450 to 750 of the donors. A cluster of highly shared sequence variants was judged likely to represent a technical artifact of the sequencing pipeline. Cytomegalovirus status was reported to be diagnosed by the classifier with high specificity and sensitivity in both the original and validation cohorts. Sequencing depth was assumed to be roughly uniform across donors in the presence/absence analyses, though that assumption may not hold. Correlated functional status among segregating V segments might be attributable to linkage disequilibrium, but an unknown experimental factor could not be ruled out. In a later analysis, the rate of TCR association differed among HLA loci, with DRB1 alleles having the most associated TCRs and HLA-C alleles having the fewest. The only immune exposure information available for the cohort was CMV serostatus. Because HLA typing was unavailable for some donors at each locus, only the typed subset was used in association tests. A later analysis reported that several top co-occurrence clusters appeared linked to parvovirus B19, influenza, CMV and Epstein-Barr virus. Across donors, most TCR sequences were observed very rarely, whereas some public TCRs were present in many individuals. In a later analysis, 16,951 TCR beta sequences were associated with specific HLA alleles at a false discovery rate of 0.05.

The cohort consisted of 666 healthy bone marrow donors. At the time of sampling, all cohort members were nominally healthy, though unrecorded immune exposures were likely present. The donor was CMV seronegative and was included in the group of over 300 seronegative cohort members. A peripheral blood sample was provided by each donor, and peripheral blood mononuclear cells were used for TCR beta sequencing. The Qiagen DNeasy Blood Extraction Kit was used to extract genomic DNA from the blood cell samples. The sequence is built from TRBV5-1 and TRBJ2-4, and 7 junction bases match TRBD1. Sample: PBMCs. The TCR sequence derives from a male donor in good health and CMV-seronegative. Here is the DNA: TGCGCCAGCTCCCGGGACAGTTTTTCTGCAATGGCCAAAAACATTCAGTACTTC. Its translation reads: CASSRDSFSAMAKNIQYF. Where the CDR3 stops, the reference TRBV5-1 and TRBJ2-4 genes take over; the full variable domain is KAGVTQTPRYLIKTRGQQVTLSCSPISGHRSVSWYQQTPGQGLQFLFEYFSETQRNKGNFPGRFSGRQFSNSRSEMNVSTLELGDSALYLCASSRDSFSAMAKNIQYFGAGTRLSVL.